This T cell receptor (beta chain) was sequenced during a study of cytomegalovirus exposure and HLA in healthy donors. The PCR contained 60 Vbeta and 13 Jbeta primers. Profiling relied on immunoSEQ multiplex PCR, and the TCRdb table lists in-frame clones only, not all of them. The sample holds about 110,000 clones, about 74% seen once. Study conclusions and caveats: Trimming of TCR beta V- and J-genes showed a link, identified in a later analysis, to a missense DCLRE1C variant. Three chains linked to CMV were shown in vitro to be specific for CMV antigens.

The table lists this clone with a few counts. The antigen remains undetermined. V shed 2 bases and J shed 7 bases, with 12 bases lying between them. Germline-derived CDR1 and CDR2 are SGHDT and YYEEEE. The CDR3 loop spans 14 amino acids. This sequence was found in a man aged 25-45 years in good health and CMV-seropositive. V and J are TRBV5-6 and TRBJ1-4; D is perhaps TRBD1 (5 bases). What was sequenced was PBMCs. The CDR3, as DNA: TGTGCCAGCAGCTTCCAGGGCGGTGGTGAAAAACTGTTTTTT. Its protein product is CASSFQGGGEKLFF.